This T cell receptor (beta chain) was documented in a study of blood T cell repertoires in COVID-19. Each participant's cohort was designated according to participant-reported clinical history. The CDR3 is 14 residues long. Looked up from germline, CDR1 is SNHLY and CDR2 is FYNNEI. Method: immunoSEQ multiplex PCR; TCRdb's copy keeps in-frame clones and lacks some. The table records about 230,000 clones, approximately 89% of them present only once. Sequencing used PBMCs or T cells enriched from blood (not recorded which). The receptor comes from a woman in her 30s with acute COVID-19. This chain uses TRBV2 with TRBJ1-6; 10 nucleotides match TRBD1. CDR3 sequence (DNA): TGTGCGAGACAGGGGGCCTTGGATAATTCACCCCTCCACTTT. Translation: CARQGALDNSPLHF.